One sample yielded the 24 T cell receptor beta chains listed below, sequenced in a study of T cell repertoires in cytomegalovirus infection. One entry per CDR3 protein, called by TCRdb with MiXCR from the reads. The table lists under 350,000 distinct CDR3 sequences, around 10% of them singletons, with 2% to 3% in the top ten. The specimen was PBMCs. These receptors were taken from a human donor in good health (CMV status not recorded). Some clones in this sample may be carry-over from other donors' samples.

This sequence joins TRBV25-1 and TRBJ1-1; D not resolved. Germline-derived CDR1 and CDR2 are MGHDK and SYGVNS. The CDR3 length is 13 residues. V was shortened by 6 bases and J by 1 base, with 9 bases between the two germline ends. This chain's CDR3 is CASSGTQNTEAFF. The CDR3 region has the DNA TGTGCCAGCAGCGGTACACAGAACACTGAAGCTTTCTTT.

This clonotype was observed at least ten times. This chain joins TRBV27 and TRBJ2-7; no definite D call. V shed 4 bases and J shed 2 bases, with 15 bases lying between them. Germline CDR1 reads MNHEY; CDR2 reads SMNVEV (reference sequence). The CDR3 runs 15 residues. Written as DNA, the CDR3 is TGTGCCAGCAGTTATACAGCCGCTATTACCTACGAGCAGTACTTC. Amino acids: CASSYTAAITYEQYF.

Comments on this clonotype: This may arise from a read error, as a much more abundant clone is one base away. The chain recombines TRBV27 with TRBJ2-7; D is undetermined. Looked up from germline, CDR1 is MNHEY and CDR2 is SMNVEV (reference sequence). The CDR3 consists of 9 residues. The CDR3 sequence: CTSRREQYV. DNA for the CDR3: TGTACCAGCAGAAGGGAGCAGTACGTC.

This clonotype was seen ten or more times. The chain's CDR3 is CASKVELRDMNTEAFF. CDR3 nucleotides: TGTGCCAGCAAAGTTGAGCTGAGGGACATGAACACTGAAGCTTTCTTT. This chain joins TRBV7-8 and TRBJ1-1; a possible D gene is TRBD1 (6 bases). V was trimmed by 7 bases and J by 0 bases, leaving 18 bases between them. The CDR3 is 16 amino acids. Germline-derived CDR1 and CDR2 are SGHVS and FQNEAQ.

This clonotype was seen a handful of times. CDR3 DNA: TGTGCCACTGGGACAGGGCACCAAGAGACCCAGTACTTC. Translation: CATGTGHQETQYF. The chain links TRBV28 to TRBJ2-5, with 9 bases fitting TRBD1. The CDR3 runs to 13 residues. Per germline, CDR1 MDHEN and CDR2 SYDVKM. V was clipped by 10 bases and J by 0 bases; unmatched bases: 3.

This clonotype was counted between two and nine times. The chain joins TRBV6-5 to TRBJ1-5, with 8 nucleotides matching TRBD1. Germline lookup yields CDR1 MNHEY and CDR2 SVGAGI. The ends lost 0 bases at V and 3 bases at J; junction bases unmatched: 1. The CDR3 contains 15 residues. DNA for the CDR3: TGTGCCAGCAGTTACTCCAGGGGGCTCAATCAGCCCCAGCATTTT. Its translation: CASSYSRGLNQPQHF.

This clonotype was seen repeatedly, ten times or more. The V call is TRBV28, the J call TRBJ2-7, with a weak D call TRBD1 (6 bases). Germline CDR1 is MDHEN and CDR2 is SYDVKM. The CDR3 is 14 amino acids. Trimming pared 6 bases from V and 2 bases from J, leaving 14 bases between. CDR3 DNA: TGTGCCAGCAGCCCCGACAGGACAGCCTACGAGCAGTACGTC. As protein: CASSPDRTAYEQYV.

Regarding this clonotype: Given a much more abundant clone one base away, this may be a read error. The chain employs TRBV27 and TRBJ1-2; TRBD1 aligns across 9 bases. This CDR3 spans 14 amino acids. Germline loops: CDR1 MNHEY, CDR2 SMNVEV (reference sequence). Trimming removed 5 bases from V and 9 bases from J; junction bases left unmatched: 10. CDR3 residues: CASSPGQGSPSYTF. DNA of the CDR3: TGTGCCAGCAGTCCCGGACAGGGGTCGCCCAGCTACACCTTC.

Ten or more counts support this clonotype. J is TRBJ1-5 and V is TRBV20-1, with D maybe TRBD1 (5 bases). V was shortened by 0 bases and J by 7 bases, with 16 bases between the two germline ends. Germline lookup yields CDR1 DFQATT and CDR2 SNEGSKA (reference sequence). This CDR3 has 15 residues. The CDR3 nucleotides are TGCAGTGCTAGAGATCAGGCGACAGTAAGCCAGCCCCAGCATTTT. Translated, it gives CSARDQATVSQPQHF.

This clonotype was observed a handful of times. The chain joins TRBV25-1 to TRBJ2-1; perhaps TRBD1 as D (5 bases). V was trimmed by 2 bases and J by 5 bases, leaving 10 bases between them. Germline lookup yields CDR1 MGHDK and CDR2 SYGVNS. The CDR3 totals 14 residues. For the CDR3, the DNA is TGTGCCAGCAGTGAACTAGACAGAAACAATGAGCAGTTCTTC. It specifies CASSELDRNNEQFF.

J is TRBJ2-3 and V is TRBV29-1; 13 bases are a match to TRBD2. Germline CDR1 and CDR2: SQVTM and ANQGSEA. With V trimmed by 0 bases and J by 0 bases, 9 bases remained unmatched. This CDR3 region has 19 residues. The DNA for the CDR3 is TGCAGCGTTGAAGATAGACTAGCGGGGGGCCCCACTAGCACAGATACGCAGTATTTT. Translation gives CSVEDRLAGGPTSTDTQYF.

This clonotype was detected ten times or more. This rearrangement joins TRBV7-9 to TRBJ2-4; TRBD2 agrees at 9 bases. V lost 3 bases to trimming and J lost 1 base; unmatched junction nucleotides: 7. The germline CDR1 and CDR2 sequences are SEHNR and FQNEAQ (reference sequence). The CDR3 is made up of 17 amino acids. CDR3 DNA sequence: TGTGCCAGCAGCTTCCCTCTAGCGGGGATGGCCAAAAACATTCAGTACTTC. Translation gives CASSFPLAGMAKNIQYF.

This clonotype was seen repeatedly, ten times or more. The rearrangement uses TRBV20-1 and TRBJ2-1, with TRBD2 matching 10 bases. CDR3 size: 15 residues. The germline V gene has CDR1 DFQATT and CDR2 SNEGSKA (reference sequence). The V segment lost 4 bases and the J segment 9 bases; nucleotides outside the gene matches: 12. Written as DNA, the CDR3 is TGCAGTGCTAAACCGCCGACAGCGGGGGGGCCTGAGCAGTTCTTC. It translates to CSAKPPTAGGPEQFF.

In this sample, this clonotype turned up many times. This sequence joins TRBV7-2 and TRBJ2-7; 11 nucleotides agree with TRBD2. Germline trimming cut 5 bases from V and 2 bases from J; bases unmatched to any gene: 11. CDR1 is SGHTA and CDR2 is FQGNSA in the germline V gene. CDR3 length equals 17 residues. This CDR3 is CASSLLLAGALTYEQYF. Written as DNA, the CDR3 is TGTGCCAGCAGCCTATTACTAGCGGGGGCCCTAACCTACGAGCAGTACTTC.

The chain carries TRBV28 and TRBJ2-3; D unresolved. The CDR3 is 13 residues long. Germline V CDR1 and CDR2: MDHEN, SYDVKM. Trimming took off 5 bases at V and 0 bases at J, with 6 bases between the two ends. The DNA of the CDR3 is TGTGCCAGCAGTCGCATGAGCACAGATACGCAGTATTTT. Its protein is CASSRMSTDTQYF.

This clonotype showed up many times. The chain couples TRBV7-2 to TRBJ2-3; 7 nucleotides match TRBD1. Germline V CDR1 and CDR2: SGHTA, FQGNSA. J lost 5 bases, V lost 2 bases, and 7 bases had no gene match. This CDR3 region has 15 residues. CDR3 residues: CASSLRGPSGDTQYF. The CDR3, as DNA: TGTGCCAGCAGCTTAAGGGGGCCCTCGGGAGATACGCAGTATTTT.

The table lists this clonotype with a few counts. The gene calls are TRBV7-9 and TRBJ2-7, with 7 bases that match TRBD1. Germline CDR1 is SEHNR and CDR2 is FQNEAQ (reference sequence). V lost 5 bases and J lost 0; bases outside the gene matches: 10. CDR3 size: 16 residues. This chain's CDR3 is CASSTQKGQISYEQYF. CDR3 DNA sequence: TGTGCCAGCAGCACACAAAAGGGACAGATCTCCTACGAGCAGTACTTC.

At least ten counts were recorded for this clonotype. This rearrangement joins TRBV15 to TRBJ2-5; D unclear. Trimming took off 0 bases at V and 1 base at J, with 12 bases between the two ends. Germline V CDR1 and CDR2: LNHNV, YYDKDF (reference sequence). This CDR3 region has 16 residues. CDR3 sequence reads: CATSRDRPAPQETQYF. The CDR3 region has the DNA TGTGCCACCAGCAGAGATCGCCCGGCGCCCCAAGAGACCCAGTACTTC.

Only a few counts were recorded for this clonotype. The chain employs TRBV9 and TRBJ2-5, with D perhaps matching TRBD1 or TRBD2 (5 bases each). Germline V lookup: CDR1 SGDLS, CDR2 YYNGEE. V was trimmed by 3 bases and J by 5 bases, leaving 17 bases between them. The CDR3 totals 15 residues. Written as DNA, the CDR3 is TGTGCCAGCAGCGCCAGTAGACGGGGCTGGGAGACCCAGTACTTC. Its translation: CASSASRRGWETQYF.

There are many counts of this clonotype. V is TRBV12-3 or TRBV12-4 and J is TRBJ1-2; the D gene is possibly TRBD1 (5 bases). Deletions cut 3 bases from V and 2 bases from J, with 13 bases between. The CDR3 loop spans 15 amino acids. This CDR3 is CASSFTQGLNYGYTF. The CDR3 region has the DNA TGTGCCAGCAGTTTTACGCAGGGCCTAAACTATGGCTACACCTTC.

Comments on this clonotype: A much larger clone sits a single nucleotide away, making a read error possible. The rearrangement joins TRBV5-1 to TRBJ1-6; possibly TRBD1 for D (6 bases). Germline loops: CDR1 SGHRS, CDR2 YFSETQ. This CDR3 region has 15 residues. V was trimmed by 4 bases and J by 2 bases, leaving 10 bases between them. CDR3 sequence reads: CASSIRDTYNSPLHF. The CDR3 bases are TGCGCCAGCAGCATACGGGACACCTATAATTCACCCCTCCACTTT.

CDR3 protein: CSVAGAPKANTGELFF. The CDR3 region has the DNA TGCAGCGTTGCCGGGGCGCCCAAAGCGAACACCGGGGAGCTGTTTTTT. This chain joins TRBV29-1 and TRBJ2-2; D is perhaps TRBD1 or TRBD2 (5 bases each). Trimming pared 4 bases from V and 0 bases from J, leaving 15 bases between. The CDR3 runs 16 residues. Per the germline V gene, CDR1 is SQVTM and CDR2 is ANQGSEA.

This clonotype has only a few counts. The DNA for the CDR3 is TGTGCCAGCACATATACTCCGGTCAATGAGCAGTTCTTC. Protein: CASTYTPVNEQFF. V and J are TRBV2 and TRBJ2-1; D remains unclear. The CDR3 has 13 residues. CDR1 and CDR2 from the germline V gene are SNHLY and FYNNEI. V dropped 7 bases and J dropped 6 bases, with 13 bases sitting between them.

This clonotype was found many times. The J gene is TRBJ2-2, the V gene TRBV7-9; weak D call: TRBD1 (6 bases). Between the trimmed V and J ends, which lost 4 bases and 4 bases, there was a span of 13 bases. CDR3 length equals 15 residues. Germline assignment: CDR1 SEHNR and CDR2 FQNEAQ (reference sequence). In DNA, the CDR3 is TGTGCCAGCAGCTCAAACAGGGCAGGCACCGGGGAGCTGTTTTTT. Translation gives CASSSNRAGTGELFF.